The clone carrying this TCR beta chain turned up a few times. No antigen is known for it. Germline CDR1 SNHLY, CDR2 FYNNEI. Deletions cut 4 bases from V and 1 base from J, with 17 bases between. The CDR3 is 16 amino acids. This entry belongs to a study of T-cell memory formation after mild COVID-19. Broader study findings: Later expanders leaned CD4+, whereas day 15 to 85 contracting clones were balanced CD4/CD8.

Constant-segment primers were used for 5'RACE, and the resulting TCR alpha and TCR beta cDNA libraries carried sample barcodes and UMIs. MiXCR, run by TCRdb on the 5' RACE reads, gives a single entry per CDR3 protein. The table includes 450,000 to 650,000 distinct CDR3 sequences, about a fifth detected once. The source material was PBMCs or a T cell subset sorted from them (not recorded which). This clonotype was obtained from an adult woman who had mild COVID-19 (a few samples of this study predate the infection). Cell type and time point are not known. The J gene is TRBJ2-7, the V gene TRBV2, with D perhaps TRBD1 or TRBD2 (5 bases each). The CDR3 is CASSVLPGPGSYEQYF. The CDR3 coding sequence is TGTGCCAGCAGTGTCCTCCCAGGGCCGGGGTCCTACGAGCAGTACTTC. The full variable domain, rest sourced from reference TRBV2 and TRBJ2-7, is EPEVTQTPSHQVTQMGQEVILRCVPISNHLYFYWYRQILGQKVEFLVSFYNNEISEKSEIFDDQFSVERPDGSNFTLKIRSTKLEDSAMYFCASSVLPGPGSYEQYFGPGTRLTVT.